These 23 T cell receptor beta chains share one sample of origin, sequenced in a study of blood T cells in healthy people across ages. A sample-barcoded 5' primer and a J-beta primer mix were used in a second PCR of about 6 to 12 cycles. TCRdb ran MiXCR on the 5' RACE reads and lists one entry per CDR3 protein. The table includes over 1,200,000 distinct CDR3 sequences, around 55% detected once. Sequences were obtained from blood. These receptors were taken from a man younger than 35 in good health.

This clonotype was seen more than once but under ten times. The rearrangement joins TRBV29-1 to TRBJ1-5; no firm D call. Germline V CDR1 and CDR2: SQVTM, ANQGSEA. V was shortened by 4 bases and J by 1 base, with 20 bases between the two germline ends. The CDR3 sequence is 17 residues long. This chain's CDR3 is CSVVLEGFGASNQPQHF. CDR3 DNA sequence: TGCAGCGTTGTTCTGGAAGGCTTTGGAGCGAGCAATCAGCCCCAGCATTTT.

This clonotype was detected only a few times. V and J are TRBV3-1 and TRBJ1-6; D is possibly TRBD1 (5 bases). This CDR3 spans 13 amino acids. The germline V gene has CDR1 LGHDT and CDR2 YNNKEL (reference sequence). Between the trimmed V and J ends, which lost 3 bases and 6 bases, there was a span of 6 bases. CDR3 amino acids: CASSQDTNSPLHF. The CDR3, as DNA: TGTGCCAGCAGCCAGGACACTAATTCACCCCTCCACTTT.

The sample holds a few counts of this clonotype. V usage is TRBV4-2 and J usage is TRBJ1-1, with 7 bases lining up with TRBD1. Germline V gives CDR1 LGHNA, CDR2 YNFKEQ. The V segment lost 2 bases and the J segment 1 base; nucleotides outside the gene matches: 4. The CDR3 extends over 15 amino acids. This CDR3 is CASSQRQGENTEAFF. The CDR3 DNA sequence: TGTGCCAGCAGCCAAAGACAGGGAGAGAACACTGAAGCTTTCTTT.

The chain carries TRBV20-1 and TRBJ2-5; 12 bases match TRBD2. CDR1 is DFQATT, CDR2 SNEGSKA, per germline (reference sequence). There are 12 residues in the CDR3. The V segment lost 5 bases and the J segment 13 bases; nucleotides outside the gene matches: 8. This chain's CDR3 is CSAFETSGSPYF. CDR3 DNA sequence: TGCAGTGCTTTCGAGACTAGCGGGAGTCCGTACTTC.

This clonotype appeared once. The chain combines TRBV18 with TRBJ2-4; 7 nucleotides align to TRBD2. The end of the DNA aligns better with TRBJ2-7, so the J call may be wrong. The CDR3 has 16 residues. The V gene's germline CDR1 is KGHSH and CDR2 LQKENI. CDR3 protein: CASSPAGTMGLYEQYF. CDR3 nucleotides: TGTGCCAGCTCACCGGCCGGGACTATGGGCCTTTACGAGCAGTACTTC.

The chain has TRBV11-2 and TRBJ1-4; 9 bases agree with TRBD1. This CDR3 region has 16 residues. The germline V gene encodes CDR1 SGHAT and CDR2 FQNNGV. V shed 5 bases, J shed 8 bases, and the junction held 12 bases outside the gene matches. CDR3 region: CASSPGQGSMEEKLFF. CDR3 in DNA: TGTGCCAGCAGCCCGGGACAGGGATCCATGGAGGAAAAACTGTTTTTT.

The chain has TRBV14 and TRBJ2-3; TRBD2 agrees at 7 bases. Germline V lookup: CDR1 SGHDN, CDR2 FVKESK. The CDR3 spans 14 residues. V dropped 0 bases and J dropped 9; count of bases not matched to a gene: 6. CDR3 nucleotides: TGTGCCAGCAGCCAAGAATCGGGGGGTCAAACGCAGTATTTT. Translated: CASSQESGGQTQYF.

The genes are TRBV11-2 and TRBJ1-2; TRBD1 is a possible D gene (6 bases). V dropped 3 bases and J dropped 2 bases, with 31 bases sitting between them. The CDR3 spans 21 residues. From germline, CDR1 is SGHAT and CDR2 FQNNGV. This CDR3 is CASSFPTGTLRRGAVNYGYTF. CDR3 bases: TGTGCCAGCAGCTTCCCCACAGGCACACTTCGGAGGGGGGCAGTCAACTATGGCTACACCTTC. Variable domain in full (rest from reference TRBV11-2 and TRBJ1-2): EAGVAQSPRYKIIEKRQSVAFWCNPISGHATLYWYQQILGQGPKLLIQFQNNGVVDDSQLPKDRFSAERLKGVDSTLKIQPAKLEDSAVYLCASSFPTGTLRRGAVNYGYTFGSGTRLTVV.

This clonotype has only a few counts. The V call is TRBV5-1, the J call TRBJ2-5; D may be TRBD2 (5 bases). V was trimmed by 0 bases and J by 4 bases, leaving 13 bases between them. The germline V gene has CDR1 SGHRS and CDR2 YFSETQ. There are 15 residues in the CDR3. CDR3 residues: CASSLGSGRGETQYF. The CDR3 nucleotides read TGCGCCAGCAGCTTGGGATCGGGGAGAGGAGAGACCCAGTACTTC.

The chain recombines TRBV20-1 with TRBJ1-5; D perhaps matches TRBD1 (5 bases). CDR3 length equals 14 residues. V was trimmed by 6 bases and J by 1 base, leaving 13 bases between them. The V gene's germline CDR1 is DFQATT and CDR2 SNEGSKA (reference sequence). CDR3 DNA: TGCAGTGCGCGGCGGGACGGCAGCAATCAGCCCCAGCATTTT. Amino acid sequence: CSARRDGSNQPQHF.

This clonotype showed up just a few times. The chain combines TRBV12-3 or TRBV12-4 with TRBJ2-7; TRBD2 aligns across 14 bases. The CDR3 covers 15 residues. V lost 6 bases to trimming and J lost 4 bases; unmatched junction nucleotides: 5. The CDR3, as DNA: TGTGCCAGCAGAACCGGACTAGCGGGAGGATACGAGCAGTACTTC. It encodes CASRTGLAGGYEQYF.

This rearrangement joins TRBV7-8 to TRBJ2-7; TRBD1 agrees at 7 bases. The CDR3 has 14 amino acids. With 3 bases clipped from V and 3 bases from J, the junction kept 5 bases outside the gene matches. Germline V gene lookup returns CDR1 SGHVS and CDR2 FQNEAQ. The CDR3 reads CASSFYTGVYEQYF. CDR3 nucleotide sequence: TGTGCCAGCAGCTTCTATACAGGGGTCTACGAGCAGTACTTC.

This chain connects TRBV19 to TRBJ2-1; maybe TRBD1 (6 bases). CDR1 is LNHDA, CDR2 SQIVND, per germline (reference sequence). This CDR3 spans 12 amino acids. The germline V and J ends were trimmed by 7 bases and 9 bases, with 13 bases remaining between them. CDR3 in amino acids: CASMVGGGEQFF. The CDR3 DNA sequence: TGTGCCAGTATGGTAGGGGGTGGTGAGCAGTTCTTC.

This clonotype was seen just once. The chain uses TRBV20-1 and TRBJ1-5; 9 nucleotides line up with TRBD1. Losses at the gene ends were 6 bases for V and 2 bases for J; bases not matched to a gene: 5. Germline assignment: CDR1 DFQATT and CDR2 SNEGSKA (reference sequence). CDR3 length: 14 amino acids. CDR3 DNA sequence: TGCAGTGCCAATGGACAGGGGCGCAATCAGCCCCAGCATTTT. It is translated as CSANGQGRNQPQHF.

This chain joins TRBV9 and TRBJ2-5; TRBD1 matches 7 bases. The CDR3 length is 15 residues. Germline assignment: CDR1 SGDLS and CDR2 YYNGEE. V trimming: 0 bases; J trimming: 1 base; junction bases outside the gene matches: 3. The CDR3 protein is CASSVAGTAQETQYF. CDR3 DNA sequence: TGTGCCAGCAGCGTAGCCGGGACAGCCCAAGAGACCCAGTACTTC.

The chain employs TRBV11-3 and TRBJ2-3, with D possibly being TRBD2 (6 bases). V was shortened by 5 bases and J by 4 bases, with 13 bases between the two germline ends. Germline V gene data show CDR1 as SGHNT and CDR2 as YENEEA. The CDR3 is made up of 14 amino acids. Here the CDR3 reads CASSNGRKADTQYF. DNA for the CDR3: TGTGCCAGCAGCAACGGGAGAAAGGCAGATACGCAGTATTTT.

This chain links TRBV3-1 with TRBJ2-1; D is uncertain. The CDR3 spans 13 residues. The V and J ends lost 4 bases and 6 bases respectively, with 10 bases between them. CDR1 LGHDT and CDR2 YNNKEL come from the germline V gene (reference sequence). The CDR3 sequence is CASSPNGVNEQFF. The CDR3 nucleotides read TGTGCCAGCAGCCCAAATGGGGTCAATGAGCAGTTCTTC.

This chain uses TRBV4-1 with TRBJ1-1; 10 bases match TRBD1. Germline CDR1 is MGHRA and CDR2 is YSYEKL. The CDR3 extends over 16 amino acids. With 0 bases clipped from V and 5 bases from J, the junction kept 6 bases outside the gene matches. CDR3 loop: CASSQEGTGAGTEAFF. CDR3 nucleotides: TGCGCCAGCAGCCAAGAGGGGACAGGGGCGGGGACTGAAGCTTTCTTT.

This clonotype was counted only a few times. The CDR3 DNA sequence: TGTGCCAGCAGTAGCGGGGGGCCAAGTTACGAGCAGTACTTC. Its translation is CASSSGGPSYEQYF. The genes are TRBV12-3 or TRBV12-4 and TRBJ2-7; 9 positions agree with TRBD2. With V trimmed by 5 bases and J by 4 bases, 6 bases remained unmatched. The CDR3 runs to 14 residues.

In its sample, this clonotype was seen a few times. The rearrangement links TRBV20-1 to TRBJ2-4; TRBD2 might be the D (5 bases). Per germline, CDR1 DFQATT and CDR2 SNEGSKA (reference sequence). Trimming left V 3 bases short and J 5 bases short, with 20 bases between. CDR3 length: 16 amino acids. The CDR3 nucleotides are TGCAGTGCTAGGTTCTTTGGTGAGCGGATCCAAAACATTCAGTACTTC. Its protein is CSARFFGERIQNIQYF.

The gene calls are TRBV19 and TRBJ2-5; 7 nucleotides agree with TRBD1. CDR3 length: 16 residues. J lost 1 base, V lost 5 bases, and 10 bases had no gene match. Germline V CDR1 and CDR2: LNHDA, SQIVND (reference sequence). CDR3 in amino acids: CASSSATGVVQETQYF. The CDR3 DNA follows: TGTGCCAGTAGTTCCGCAACAGGGGTTGTCCAAGAGACCCAGTACTTC.

V usage is TRBV6-1 and J usage is TRBJ1-5; D gene uncertain. The V end was cut by 3 bases, the J end by 2 bases, with 14 bases between. Germline V gene lookup returns CDR1 MNHNS and CDR2 SASEGT. The CDR3 consists of 16 residues. CDR3 bases: TGTGCCAGCAGTGAGGCAGTCCACGGGGGCAATCAGCCCCAGCATTTT. Encoded protein: CASSEAVHGGNQPQHF.

This sequence joins TRBV7-9 and TRBJ1-6; D remains ambiguous. The CDR3 covers 16 residues. V lost 5 bases and J lost 6, with 17 bases in between. Germline V gives CDR1 SEHNR, CDR2 FQNEAQ (reference sequence). CDR3 residues: CASSPEDGGTNSPLHF. As DNA, the CDR3 is TGTGCCAGCAGCCCCGAGGACGGAGGAACTAATTCACCCCTCCACTTT. Complete variable domain (other parts from reference TRBV7-9 and TRBJ1-6): DTGVSQNPRHKITKRGQNVTFRCDPISEHNRLYWYRQTLGQGPEFLTYFQNEAQLEKSRLLSDRFSAERPKGSFSTLEIQRTEQGDSAMYLCASSPEDGGTNSPLHFGNGTRLTVT.